The present T cell receptor beta chain was sequenced within a study of CD8 T cells in ankylosing spondylitis. Quantitative barcoded 5'-RACE was used to prepare TCR beta libraries. TCRdb re-called the 5' RACE reads through MiXCR, storing one row per CDR3 protein. In the table there are some 250,000 distinct CDR3 sequences, more than 20% of which are singletons. CDR1 is SGDLS and CDR2 is YYNGEE in the germline V gene. The V segment lost 0 bases and the J segment 5 bases; nucleotides outside the gene matches: 1. This CDR3 is 15 amino acids long. The sample comprised blood, either unsorted or a sorted T cell fraction (not recorded which). The sequence derives from a male donor with ankylosing spondylitis or in good health (not recorded which). The rearrangement uses TRBV9 and TRBJ2-1; TRBD2 matches at 11 bases. CDR3 residues: CASSVVLAGDNEQFF. For the CDR3, the DNA is TGTGCCAGCAGCGTAGTACTAGCGGGGGACAATGAGCAGTTCTTC.